The 10 T cell receptor beta chains listed next were all sequenced from one sample in a study of shared clonotypes between healthy human individuals. Measured with immunoSEQ multiplex PCR; TCRdb has only the in-frame clones, and not every one. Of around 1,000,000 clones listed, about 80% are singletons. Sequences were obtained from memory CD4+ T cells from PBMCs. Subset indicated: CD45RA-negative fraction. All receptors derive from a man aged 18 to 29 in good health. Some clones in this sample may be carry-over from other donors' samples.

V usage is TRBV18 and J usage is TRBJ2-7; 7 bases map to TRBD2. In germline, CDR1 is KGHSH, CDR2 LQKENI. The length of the CDR3 is 14 residues. The V gene end was trimmed by 4 bases and the J gene end by 2 bases; junction bases not matched to a gene: 5. The CDR3 DNA reads as TGTGCCAGCTCACGGGAGCGGGATCCCTACGAGCAGTACTTC. This gives the protein CASSRERDPYEQYF.

The chain employs TRBV28 and TRBJ2-3; possible D gene TRBD1, 6 bases. Trimming took off 6 bases at V and 0 bases at J, with 13 bases between the two ends. Germline CDR1 and CDR2: MDHEN and SYDVKM. This CDR3 contains 15 residues. The CDR3 nucleotides are TGTGCCAGCAGCCTAGAGGGGGTCAGCACAGATACGCAGTATTTT. This sequence encodes CASSLEGVSTDTQYF.

As regards this clone: The sample carries other DNA sequences with the same CDR3. CDR3 nucleotide sequence: TGTGCCTGGAGTAGGGGTCGGAACACCATATATTTT. Translating gives CAWSRGRNTIYF. This chain joins TRBV30 and TRBJ1-3, with a possible D match to TRBD1 (5 bases). The CDR3 has 12 residues. V was pared by 2 bases and J by 7 bases, with 9 bases between. Germline CDR1 GTSNPN, CDR2 SVGIG (reference sequence).

The chain links TRBV18 to TRBJ2-7; 8 positions agree with TRBD2. V lost 5 bases and J lost 2; bases outside the gene matches: 8. This CDR3 is 15 amino acids long. Germline-derived CDR1 and CDR2 are KGHSH and LQKENI. The CDR3 DNA follows: TGTGCCAGCTCAAGAGAGGACGGGAGGGCCTACGAGCAGTACTTC. It specifies CASSREDGRAYEQYF.

The chain employs TRBV28 and TRBJ1-2; unclear D gene. With 7 bases removed from V and 3 bases from J, the gap between germline ends came to 15 bases. The CDR3 spans 14 residues. Germline V gives CDR1 MDHEN, CDR2 SYDVKM. CDR3 protein: CASTLRAPDYGYTF. Written as DNA, the CDR3 is TGTGCCAGCACCCTTAGGGCACCCGACTATGGCTACACCTTC.

V gene TRBV4-1 combines with J gene TRBJ1-2; D is undetermined. The length of the CDR3 is 13 residues. Trimming removed 0 bases at V and 5 bases at J, with 7 bases between. CDR1 is MGHRA, CDR2 YSYEKL, per germline. The CDR3, as DNA: TGCGCCAGCAGCCAAGAGGTGGGTTATGGCTACACCTTC. It specifies CASSQEVGYGYTF.

V gene TRBV4-1 combines with J gene TRBJ2-1; no firm D call. CDR1 MGHRA and CDR2 YSYEKL come from the germline V gene. Between the trimmed V and J ends, which lost 1 base and 10 bases, there was a span of 11 bases. The CDR3 spans 13 residues. CDR3 nucleotides: TGCGCCAGCAGCCAAGTTCGCTTCCGAGAGCAGTTCTTC. This codes for CASSQVRFREQFF.

This sequence joins TRBV5-1 and TRBJ2-3, with 14 bases aligning to TRBD2. From germline, CDR1 is SGHRS and CDR2 YFSETQ. The CDR3 runs 15 residues. J lost 6 bases, V lost 7 bases, and 7 bases had no gene match. The CDR3 nucleotides are TGCGCCAGCGACGCGGGACTAGCGGGAGTCGATACGCAGTATTTT. Protein: CASDAGLAGVDTQYF.

The chain has TRBV28 and TRBJ1-2, with D hard to call. This CDR3 region has 12 residues. Per germline, CDR1 MDHEN and CDR2 SYDVKM. Deletions cut 6 bases from V and 5 bases from J, with 10 bases between. Here the CDR3 reads CASSEAGYGYTF. The CDR3 nucleotides are TGTGCCAGCAGCGAGGCGGGGTATGGCTACACCTTC.

Notes on this clone: A far larger clone lies a single base away; this is likely a read error. Within the sample, other DNA sequences also encode this same CDR3. This chain uses TRBV28 with TRBJ2-3, with D hard to call. Trimming took off 6 bases at V and 12 bases at J, with 13 bases between the two ends. CDR1 and CDR2 from the germline V gene are MDHEN and SYDVKM. The CDR3 runs to 11 residues. CDR3 sequence (DNA): TGTGCCAGCAGCGGGCAGCACTCCCAGTATTTT. Translation: CASSGQHSQYF.